This paragraph covers one T cell receptor beta chain sequence. Its cognate antigen is unknown. The CDR3 is 14 residues long. Germline values: CDR1 MNHEY, CDR2 SVGAGI. The V gene end was trimmed by 7 bases and the J gene end by 9 bases; junction bases not matched to a gene: 8. Sequencing used immunoSEQ multiplex PCR; TCRdb keeps in-frame clones, though not all of them. Of 250,000 to 400,000 clones listed, around 90% are singletons. These data originate in a study of cytomegalovirus exposure and HLA in healthy donors. General observations from the study: A few chains linked to CMV were shown in vitro to be specific for CMV antigens.

Donors were drawn from the approximately 130-subject validation cohort, separate from the roughly 670-subject first cohort. The sequence came from a man aged 30 to 45 in good health and CMV-seronegative. Input material: PBMCs. The chain is built from TRBV6-5 and TRBJ2-1; 11 nucleotides line up with TRBD2. CDR3 nucleotide sequence: TGTGCCAGCAATAGCGGGGGGGCTGTTACTGAGCAGTTCTTC. Protein sequence: CASNSGGAVTEQFF.